These T cell receptor beta chains were read from a single sample in a study of human T cells and chemical hapten exposure. TCRdb called the RACE reads again in MiXCR, with one record for every CDR3 protein. The sample has some 43,000 distinct CDR3 sequences, just under 4% seen once; the top ten hold approximately 24%. Material: whole blood, obtained in connection with sensitization to the hapten diphenylcyclopropenone (DPC). The receptors shown here come from a man aged 45-65 years with alopecia areata. Some clones in this sample may be carry-over from other donors' samples. Each CDR3 is given without its conserved first and last residue. Fields, in order: D gene, V gene, J gene, CDR3 protein. D genes are given only for firm matches.

>.|TRBV7-8|TRBJ2-5
ASSLFAQETQY
>.|TRBV5-1|TRBJ2-7
ASSLLGTESTYEQY
>.|TRBV7-2|TRBJ1-6
ASSLGQEGPLH
>.|TRBV4-1|TRBJ2-3
ASSQGGTRDTQY
>TRBD2|TRBV5-1|TRBJ2-3
ASSFPPPGLATDTQY
>TRBD2|TRBV12-3/TRBV12-4|TRBJ2-2
ASRLLRTSGYTGELF
>.|TRBV7-2|TRBJ1-1
ASSPGGGVGTEAF
>.|TRBV29-1|TRBJ2-5
SVQVGAGETQY
>.|TRBV6-2/TRBV6-3|TRBJ2-4
ASTQKGGTIQY
>.|TRBV3-1|TRBJ2-3
ASSQAAIKRSQPADTQY
>.|TRBV28|TRBJ1-5
ASSFTNRNQPQH
>TRBD1|TRBV7-9|TRBJ1-4
ASSPPYGTGVFGNEKLF
>TRBD1|TRBV5-1|TRBJ1-4
ASSPGTGPTNEKLF
>.|TRBV29-1|TRBJ2-5
SERLGQETQY
>.|TRBV20-1|TRBJ2-3
SARGAPSTDTQY
>.|TRBV12-3/TRBV12-4|TRBJ2-3
ASSLGTMGTDTQY
>.|TRBV29-1|TRBJ2-5
SPPPGVETQY
>TRBD1|TRBV5-1|TRBJ1-4
ASSPGQGATNEKLF
>.|TRBV4-1|TRBJ1-1
ASSHVSDNTEAF
>TRBD1|TRBV6-5|TRBJ1-1
AARGQANTEAF
>TRBD2|TRBV4-2|TRBJ2-1
ASSQVRGLAGVEGGNEQF
>TRBD2|TRBV4-3|TRBJ2-4
ASSQGLAGKNIQY
>.|TRBV12-3/TRBV12-4|TRBJ1-1
ASNVQGTEAF
>.|TRBV29-1|TRBJ2-1
SVKQGDTNQF
>TRBD1|TRBV28|TRBJ1-1
ASIKTGRTEAF
>.|TRBV7-9|TRBJ1-5
ASSTTGHYNQPQH
>.|TRBV30|TRBJ2-7
AWSVSQGGYEQY
>TRBD2|TRBV5-1|TRBJ2-7
ASSLASASGLPYEQY
>TRBD1|TRBV29-1|TRBJ2-5
SVGQGQETQY
>TRBD1|TRBV7-9|TRBJ2-7
ASSLSGTGVREQY
>.|TRBV7-9|TRBJ2-2
ASSLATYTGELF
>.|TRBV6-5|TRBJ2-2
ASRYSAGDTGELF
>TRBD2|TRBV4-1|TRBJ2-5
ASSQDTRAGNQETQY
>TRBD1|TRBV10-3|TRBJ2-2
AISERGQGSNTGELF
>TRBD2|TRBV30|TRBJ2-5
AWTSGSGETQY
>.|TRBV12-3/TRBV12-4|TRBJ2-1
ASSAFRGPNEQF
>.|TRBV7-9|TRBJ2-1
ASSRPGYNEQF
>.|TRBV5-1|TRBJ1-4
ASSPGGSGLEKLF
>.|TRBV12-3/TRBV12-4|TRBJ2-7
ASSFGRSYEQY
>TRBD2|TRBV29-1|TRBJ2-5
SVGLAALRGETQY
>.|TRBV12-5|TRBJ2-1
ASGLKPEQF
>.|TRBV7-2|TRBJ2-7
ASSLRMRGDEQY
>TRBD1|TRBV4-2|TRBJ1-1
ASSRGTASTEAF
>.|TRBV20-1|TRBJ2-7
SARDQLSVTYEQY
>TRBD2|TRBV5-1|TRBJ2-1
ASSDGTSGSISYNEQF
>.|TRBV5-1|TRBJ1-1
ASYRGRGNTEAF
>.|TRBV30|TRBJ2-7
AWSRGYEQY
>.|TRBV6-5|TRBJ2-7
ASSSGTFNEQY
>.|TRBV4-2|TRBJ2-7
ASSQDPHDEQY
>TRBD1|TRBV28|TRBJ2-7
ASIGTGAGYEQY